A selection of T cell receptor beta chains follows, all from one sample in a study of cytomegalovirus exposure and HLA in healthy donors. This table comes from immunoSEQ multiplex PCR, and its TCRdb copy is limited to in-frame clones, with some not included. The table shows 120,000 to 150,000 clones, with 80% to 85% occurring only once. Sequencing was performed on PBMCs. The origin of the receptors is a male donor in good health and CMV-seronegative. Each CDR3 is given with its conserved first and last residue. Each record gives: V gene, CDR3 length, J gene, CDR3 protein.

>TRBV13|15|TRBJ1-1
CASSGPGTGNTEAFF
>TRBV6-6|15|TRBJ1-1
CASSYSIAGRTEAFF
>TRBV2|14|TRBJ2-7
CASSVAGPTYEQYF
>TRBV9|16|TRBJ1-2
CASSTPLGEGAVGYTF
>TRBV7-2|16|TRBJ2-7
CASSLDLLGPSKEQYF
>TRBV28|18|TRBJ2-1
CASSLLVASGSSYNEQFF
>TRBV5-5|18|TRBJ1-5
CASSRGGGGVYSNQPQHF
>TRBV5-4|15|TRBJ1-3
CASSSIQGAGNTIYF
>TRBV5-4|15|TRBJ1-2
CASSLGRTLNYGYTF
>TRBV19|15|TRBJ2-2
CASSTSGRAIGELFF
>TRBV9|17|TRBJ2-3
CASSVARSGSSTDTQYF
>TRBV18|13|TRBJ1-2
CASSPEQGAGYTF
>TRBV4-2|14|TRBJ2-2
CASSQESDTGELFF
>TRBV6-5|15|NA
CASSYRLTGGYEQYF
>TRBV5-8|15|TRBJ2-7
CASSAPRTGHYEQYF
>TRBV6-1|12|TRBJ1-1
CASRGRDSEAFF
>TRBV29-1|15|TRBJ1-2
CSVPLQALGNYGYTF
>TRBV19|16|TRBJ2-1
CASSLLAGPTYNEQFF
>TRBV5-6|17|TRBJ2-2
CASSAKVTGANTGELFF
>TRBV27|13|NA
CASRPAGDYEQYF
>TRBV10-3|13|TRBJ1-1
CAISDRGVTEAFF
>TRBV7-9|15|TRBJ2-3
CASIHTSGRLDTQYF
>TRBV15|14|TRBJ2-3
CATRIGTSTDTQYF